One and the same sample provided the 3 T cell receptor beta chains below, sequenced in a study of T cells after somatic rescue of genetic block. Profiled with immunoSEQ multiplex PCR; TCRdb holds only in-frame clones, not every one. The repertoire includes 50,000 to 60,000 clones, 90% to 96% of them detected once, and 0.075% to 0.095% sits in the top ten. The sample comprised peripheral blood mononuclear cells (PBMCs). These receptors all come from a child under two years old.

V usage is TRBV19 and J usage is TRBJ1-4; D perhaps matches TRBD1 (6 bases). V dropped 3 bases and J dropped 10 bases, with 15 bases sitting between them. This CDR3 has 14 amino acids. Germline-derived CDR1 and CDR2 are LNHDA and SQIVND (reference sequence). The DNA for the CDR3 is TGTGCCAGTAGTATGGGGGGGCATCGTGGAAAACTGTTTTTT. Its protein is CASSMGGHRGKLFF.

This chain uses TRBV5-1 with TRBJ2-3; D unclear. V gave up 0 bases and J gave up 0 bases, with 5 bases separating them. Per the germline V gene, CDR1 is SGHRS and CDR2 is YFSETQ. The CDR3 runs to 14 residues. The CDR3 region has the DNA TGCGCCAGCAGCTTGGACTTCAGCACAGATACGCAGTATTTT. It specifies CASSLDFSTDTQYF.

This clone was found once. This chain connects TRBV28 to TRBJ1-3; D perhaps matches TRBD1 (6 bases). The CDR3 spans 15 residues. V lost 4 bases and J lost 1, with 11 bases in between. Germline V gene lookup returns CDR1 MDHEN and CDR2 SYDVKM. The CDR3 loop reads CASSYDRWSGNTIYF. Written as DNA, the CDR3 is TGTGCCAGCAGTTACGACAGGTGGTCTGGAAACACCATATATTTT.